This T cell receptor (beta chain) was sequenced during a study of CD8 T cells in Susac syndrome. The V gene's germline CDR1 is SGHTA and CDR2 FQGNSA. V lost 6 bases and J lost 3; bases outside the gene matches: 11. This CDR3 contains 16 residues. cDNA came from around 0.5 to 1 ug RNA primed by random hexamers. An immunoSEQ multiplex PCR amplified TCR beta CDR3 over 54 Vbeta and 13 Jbeta. TCRdb used MiXCR to reprocess the immunoSEQ multiplex PCR reads, holding one entry per CDR3 protein. The data contain hundreds of thousands of distinct CDR3 sequences, 93% of them singletons. This chain connects TRBV7-2 to TRBJ2-3; 8 bases agree with TRBD2. This clonotype originated in a human donor with multiple sclerosis. The sequencing sample was made of CD4+ T cells from PBMCs. The CDR3, as DNA: TGTGCCAGCAGTTCCCGGCGGGAGGCAAGGACAGATACGCAGTATTTT. Encoded protein: CASSSRREARTDTQYF.